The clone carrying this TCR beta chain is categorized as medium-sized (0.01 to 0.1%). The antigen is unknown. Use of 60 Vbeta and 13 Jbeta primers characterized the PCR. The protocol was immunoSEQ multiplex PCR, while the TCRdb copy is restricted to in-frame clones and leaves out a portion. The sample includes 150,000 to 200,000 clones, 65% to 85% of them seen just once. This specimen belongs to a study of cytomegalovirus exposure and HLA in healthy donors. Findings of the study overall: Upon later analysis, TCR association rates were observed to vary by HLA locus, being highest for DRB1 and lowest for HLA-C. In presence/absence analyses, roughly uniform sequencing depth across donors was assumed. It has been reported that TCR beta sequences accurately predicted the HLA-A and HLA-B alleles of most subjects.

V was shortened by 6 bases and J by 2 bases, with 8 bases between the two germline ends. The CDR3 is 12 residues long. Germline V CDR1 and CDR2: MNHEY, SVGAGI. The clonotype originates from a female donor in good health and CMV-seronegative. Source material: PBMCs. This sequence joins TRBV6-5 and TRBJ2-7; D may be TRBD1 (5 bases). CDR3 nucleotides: TGTGCCAGCAGGGACATTGCCTACGAGCAGTACTTC. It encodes CASRDIAYEQYF.